The next 29 T cell receptor beta chains were all read from a single sample in a study of blood T cell repertoires in COVID-19. Measured with immunoSEQ multiplex PCR; TCRdb has only the in-frame clones, and not every one. Among around 130,000 clones listed, around 86% were seen once. What was sequenced was peripheral blood. The receptor set was obtained from a human donor in a cohort sampled during active COVID-19.

About this clone: One end of the junction is discordant with germline, which a read error may explain. This sequence joins TRBV7-7 and TRBJ2-5; 9 bases fit TRBD1. Germline V gives CDR1 SSHAT, CDR2 FNYEAQ (reference sequence). CDR3 size: 16 residues. DNA for the CDR3: TGTGCTAGCAGCTTGGGGGGGACAGGGCCCCAAGAGACCCAGTACTTC. It translates to CASSLGGTGPQETQYF.

This clone has just a few counts. The rearrangement joins TRBV19 to TRBJ1-2; perhaps TRBD1 as D (6 bases). V lost 3 bases to trimming and J lost 5 bases, with 10 bases between them. The CDR3 covers 13 residues. Looked up from germline, CDR1 is LNHDA and CDR2 is SQIVND (reference sequence). The CDR3 loop reads CASSIGRGYGYTF. CDR3 nucleotide sequence: TGTGCCAGTAGTATCGGCAGGGGATATGGCTACACCTTC.

The chain recombines TRBV19 with TRBJ2-4, with D tentatively TRBD1 (5 bases). V was clipped by 8 bases and J by 6 bases, with 17 bases between them. Germline CDR1 reads LNHDA; CDR2 reads SQIVND (reference sequence). The CDR3 has 14 amino acids. CDR3 protein: CASLDITYGNIQYF. CDR3 nucleotides: TGTGCCAGTTTGGACATTACTTACGGAAACATTCAGTACTTC.

V usage is TRBV18 and J usage is TRBJ2-1, with 7 bases matching TRBD1. The J segment lost 5 bases and the V segment lost 0 bases, leaving 7 bases of the junction unmatched. Germline values: CDR1 KGHSH, CDR2 LQKENI. CDR3 size: 16 residues. The CDR3, as DNA: TGTGCCAGCTCACCACCGAACAGGGGCGCGAACAATGAGCAGTTCTTC. This translates into CASSPPNRGANNEQFF.

This sequence joins TRBV7-2 and TRBJ2-1; 11 bases map to TRBD2. The CDR3 spans 15 residues. The ends lost 5 bases at V and 5 bases at J; junction bases unmatched: 5. Germline assignment: CDR1 SGHTA and CDR2 FQGNSA. The CDR3 loop is CASSPRLAGNNEQFF. CDR3 DNA: TGTGCCAGCAGCCCGAGACTAGCGGGAAACAATGAGCAGTTCTTC.

The chain joins TRBV3-1 (or the pseudogene TRBV3-2) to TRBJ2-3, with TRBD2 matching 12 bases. Germline V gene data show CDR1 as LGHDT and CDR2 as YNNKEL (reference sequence). This CDR3 spans 15 amino acids. Trimming cost V 4 bases and J 9 bases; bases outside gene matches: 8. In DNA, the CDR3 is TGTGCCAGCAGCCGACTAGCGGGGGTTCGAGAAACGCAGTATTTT. Translated, it gives CASSRLAGVRETQYF.

The V call is TRBV25-1, the J call TRBJ1-6; no definite D call. The CDR3 loop spans 14 amino acids. Germline values: CDR1 MGHDK, CDR2 SYGVNS. V lost 4 bases to trimming and J lost 3 bases, with 7 bases between them. CDR3 sequence: CASSGHFYNSPLHF. The CDR3 nucleotides are TGTGCCAGCAGTGGACATTTCTATAATTCACCCCTCCACTTT. The full variable domain, with the rest looked up from reference TRBV25-1 and TRBJ1-6, is EADIYQTPRYLVIGTGKKITLECSQTMGHDKMYWYQQDPGMELHLIHYSYGVNSTEKGDLSSESTVSRIRTEHFPLTLESARPSHTSQYLCASSGHFYNSPLHFGNGTRLTVT.

The rearrangement links TRBV6-5 to TRBJ1-5; 10 bases are a match to TRBD1. Germline V lookup: CDR1 MNHEY, CDR2 SVGAGI. The CDR3 totals 15 residues. Germline trimming cut 5 bases from V and 4 bases from J; bases unmatched to any gene: 5. Here the CDR3 reads CASSKTGGENQPQHF. The CDR3, as DNA: TGTGCCAGCAGTAAGACAGGGGGCGAGAATCAGCCCCAGCATTTT.

There are a few counts of this clone. This chain connects TRBV5-1 to TRBJ2-7; 9 nucleotides line up with TRBD2. The length of the CDR3 is 18 residues. The germline CDR1 and CDR2 sequences are SGHRS and YFSETQ. The J segment lost 4 bases and the V segment lost 4 bases, leaving 18 bases of the junction unmatched. The DNA of the CDR3 is TGCGCCAGCAGCCCACATCCGGCTAGCGGGGCAAAAATTTACGAGCAGTACTTC. Translated: CASSPHPASGAKIYEQYF.

The V gene is TRBV7-2, the J gene TRBJ2-1; 7 nucleotides align to TRBD2. The CDR3 is 15 residues long. With 3 bases clipped from V and 5 bases from J, the junction kept 7 bases outside the gene matches. From germline, CDR1 is SGHTA and CDR2 FQGNSA. CDR3 amino acids: CASSLFSGQNNEQFF. The CDR3 DNA reads TGTGCCAGCAGCTTGTTTAGCGGGCAGAACAATGAGCAGTTCTTC.

The rearrangement uses TRBV7-9 and TRBJ2-1, with TRBD2 matching 14 bases. The CDR3 covers 19 residues. Trimming took 2 bases from V and 7 from J; bases not matched to a gene: 13. CDR1 and CDR2 from the germline V gene are SEHNR and FQNEAQ (reference sequence). Written as DNA, the CDR3 is TGTGCCAGCAGCTTACTTTTGGGGGTGGGGACTAGCGGGAGAAATGAGCAGTTCTTC. Encoded protein: CASSLLLGVGTSGRNEQFF.

A single count supports this clone. The chain is built from TRBV14 and TRBJ2-3; 9 bases are shared with TRBD2. The CDR3 consists of 16 residues. From germline, CDR1 is SGHDN and CDR2 FVKESK. The V and J ends lost 7 bases and 2 bases, in that order; junction bases with no gene match: 10. CDR3 DNA sequence: TGTGCCAGCATCAGCGGGAGGCCCAAACCCACAGATACGCAGTATTTT. This gives the protein CASISGRPKPTDTQYF.

This chain uses TRBV28 with TRBJ1-2; 7 bases agree with TRBD1. J lost 4 bases, V lost 5 bases, and 7 bases had no gene match. Germline V lookup: CDR1 MDHEN, CDR2 SYDVKM. The CDR3 has 14 residues. CDR3: CASSNGQVFYGYTF. The CDR3 nucleotides are TGTGCCAGCAGTAATGGACAGGTTTTCTATGGCTACACCTTC.

J is TRBJ1-1 and V is TRBV30, with 7 positions matching TRBD1. J was trimmed by 1 base and V by 2 bases; bases with no gene match: 4. This CDR3 comprises 14 residues. Germline CDR1 reads GTSNPN; CDR2 reads SVGIG (reference sequence). The CDR3 sequence is CAWSSRTGNTEAFF. For the CDR3, the DNA is TGTGCCTGGAGTTCCCGGACAGGGAACACTGAAGCTTTCTTT.

The chain links TRBV11-1 to TRBJ2-3; D perhaps matches TRBD2 (6 bases). Germline V gene data show CDR1 as SGHAT and CDR2 as FQDESV (reference sequence). The CDR3 sequence is 13 residues long. Between the trimmed V and J ends, which lost 5 bases and 3 bases, there was a span of 9 bases. CDR3 nucleotides: TGTGCCAGCAGCATACGGGGGACAGATACGCAGTATTTT. Its protein is CASSIRGTDTQYF.

The rearrangement uses TRBV11-3 and TRBJ2-3, with 8 positions matching TRBD1. Germline CDR1 and CDR2: SGHNT and YENEEA. This CDR3 spans 17 amino acids. V lost 2 bases, J lost 2 bases, and 9 bases stayed unmatched. The DNA of the CDR3 is TGTGCCAGCAGCTTATCATTTGGACAGGGACCCACAGATACGCAGTATTTT. Translation: CASSLSFGQGPTDTQYF. Supplemented by reference TRBV11-3 and TRBJ2-3, the full variable domain reads EAGVVQSPRYKIIEKKQPVAFWCNPISGHNTLYWYLQNLGQGPELLIRYENEEAVDDSQLPKDRFSAERLKGVDSTLKIQPAELGDSAVYLCASSLSFGQGPTDTQYFGPGTRLTVL.

CDR3 region: CASSRGQHNEQFF. CDR3 nucleotide sequence: TGTGCCAGCAGCCGAGGACAGCACAATGAGCAGTTCTTC. The chain combines TRBV7-3 with TRBJ2-1; tentatively, D is TRBD1 (6 bases). The V and J ends lost 5 bases and 5 bases respectively, with 10 bases between them. This CDR3 comprises 13 residues. The germline V gene has CDR1 SGHTA and CDR2 FQGTGA.

V and J are TRBV28 and TRBJ2-6; 10 positions match TRBD1. Germline V gene data show CDR1 as MDHEN and CDR2 as SYDVKM. The CDR3 has 19 residues. V trimming: 0 bases; J trimming: 2 bases; junction bases outside the gene matches: 7. Written as DNA, the CDR3 is TGTGCCAGCAGTTTATGGCCTCGACAGGGGGCTGCTGGGGCCAACGTCCTGACTTTC. Protein: CASSLWPRQGAAGANVLTF. Filled out from reference TRBV28 and TRBJ2-6, the complete variable domain reads DVKVTQSSRYLVKRTGEKVFLECVQDMDHENMFWYRQDPGLGLRLIYFSYDVKMKEKGDIPEGYSVSREKKERFSLILESASTNQTSMYLCASSLWPRQGAAGANVLTFGAGSRLTVL.

J is TRBJ2-2 and V is TRBV7-8; D remains ambiguous. The V end lost 3 bases, the J end lost 0 bases, and 8 bases lay between the germline ends. Germline V CDR1 and CDR2: SGHVS, FQNEAQ. There are 15 residues in the CDR3. CDR3 coding DNA: TGTGCCAGCAGCTTCTATACCGCGAACACCGGGGAGCTGTTTTTT. It translates to CASSFYTANTGELFF.

The J gene is TRBJ2-5, the V gene TRBV6-1, with 12 bases that match TRBD2. The CDR3 extends over 18 amino acids. Germline V gene lookup returns CDR1 MNHNS and CDR2 SASEGT. With V trimmed by 4 bases and J by 1 base, 10 bases remained unmatched. Written as DNA, the CDR3 is TGTGCCAGCAGTGGAACTAGCGGGGGGCCCAGGTCCCAAGAGACCCAGTACTTC. It is translated as CASSGTSGGPRSQETQYF.

The V call is TRBV30, the J call TRBJ1-4; 7 bases line up with TRBD1. Trimming cost V 2 bases and J 10 bases; bases outside gene matches: 7. Germline V gene data show CDR1 as GTSNPN and CDR2 as SVGIG (reference sequence). The CDR3 runs to 13 residues. The CDR3 loop is CAWSRGRLAKLFF. For the CDR3, the DNA is TGTGCCTGGAGTAGGGGGCGCTTAGCAAAACTGTTTTTT.

This chain joins TRBV2 and TRBJ2-5; 7 nucleotides align to TRBD2. V dropped 5 bases and J dropped 2; count of bases not matched to a gene: 2. The CDR3 runs to 13 residues. CDR1 is SNHLY, CDR2 FYNNEI, per germline. Here the CDR3 DNA reads TGTGCCAGCAGTTGGCGGGGGCAAGAGACCCAGTACTTC. This codes for CASSWRGQETQYF.

This clone was counted only a few times. J is TRBJ1-4 and V is TRBV19, with 8 nucleotides matching TRBD1. Trimming at V came to 6 bases and at J to 5 bases, leaving 2 bases not matched to a gene. CDR3 length: 13 residues. CDR1 and CDR2 from the germline V gene are LNHDA and SQIVND (reference sequence). In nucleotides, the CDR3 is TGTGCCAGTAGGGGGACAGGCAATGAAAAACTGTTTTTT. This sequence encodes CASRGTGNEKLFF.

The genes are TRBV24-1 and TRBJ2-5; 12 nucleotides align to TRBD2. CDR3 size: 15 residues. Germline V gene data show CDR1 as KGHDR and CDR2 as SFDVKD. Trimming took 9 bases from V and 1 from J; bases not matched to a gene: 5. The CDR3 DNA reads TGTGCCACCTCTCTAGCGGGAGGGACCCAAGAGACCCAGTACTTC. It encodes CATSLAGGTQETQYF.

The chain has TRBV10-1 and TRBJ2-7, with 8 bases matching TRBD2. The CDR3 consists of 15 residues. CDR1 WNHNN and CDR2 SYGVQD come from the germline V gene (reference sequence). V shed 11 bases, J shed 7 bases, and the junction held 19 bases outside the gene matches. Written as DNA, the CDR3 is TGCGCCGCCTACCCGGGACTAGGGACCGGGGGGGAGCAGTACTTC. Translating it yields CAAYPGLGTGGEQYF.

The DNA of the CDR3 is TGTGCCAGCCGGAAGGGGAGGACCAGCACAGATACGCAGTATTTT. Residues: CASRKGRTSTDTQYF. The chain links TRBV9 to TRBJ2-3, with a weak D call TRBD2 (6 bases). The CDR3 contains 15 residues. Germline CDR1 reads SGDLS; CDR2 reads YYNGEE. V lost 7 bases and J lost 0, with 15 bases in between.

The chain couples TRBV5-1 to TRBJ2-7; 8 bases match TRBD2. V shed 8 bases and J 0 bases; nucleotides not matched to a gene: 7. The CDR3 runs 14 residues. Per germline, CDR1 SGHRS and CDR2 YFSETQ. The CDR3 is CASSRAGASYEQYF. In DNA form, the CDR3 reads TGCGCCAGTTCAAGAGCGGGAGCCTCCTACGAGCAGTACTTC. The variable domain in full, with the rest retrieved from reference TRBV5-1 and TRBJ2-7, is KAGVTQTPRYLIKTRGQQVTLSCSPISGHRSVSWYQQTPGQGLQFLFEYFSETQRNKGNFPGRFSGRQFSNSRSEMNVSTLELGDSALYLCASSRAGASYEQYFGPGTRLTVT.

The CDR3 loop reads CASSFSRNEQFF. In DNA form, the CDR3 reads TGTGCCAGCAGCTTTAGTCGGAATGAGCAGTTCTTC. J is TRBJ2-1 and V is TRBV7-9; D not certain. V lost 3 bases and J 7 bases, leaving 7 bases between the germline ends. The CDR3 contains 12 residues. Germline V gives CDR1 SEHNR, CDR2 FQNEAQ (reference sequence). Full variable domain (outside the CDR3, taken from reference TRBV7-9 and TRBJ2-1): DTGVSQNPRHKITKRGQNVTFRCDPISEHNRLYWYRQTLGQGPEFLTYFQNEAQLEKSRLLSDRFSAERPKGSFSTLEIQRTEQGDSAMYLCASSFSRNEQFFGPGTRLTVL.

The chain has TRBV5-1 and TRBJ2-3, with TRBD2 identical over 11 bases. The CDR3 covers 15 residues. With V trimmed by 7 bases and J by 3 bases, 7 bases remained unmatched. Per germline, CDR1 SGHRS and CDR2 YFSETQ. CDR3 in amino acids: CASAIAGGLTDTQYF. Written as DNA, the CDR3 is TGCGCCAGCGCGATAGCGGGAGGGTTAACAGATACGCAGTATTTT.